This is a list of T cell receptor beta chains from one sample in a study of T cells after yellow fever vaccination. One entry per CDR3 protein results from TCRdb running MiXCR on the 5' RACE reads. The sample contains 450,000 to 550,000 distinct CDR3 sequences, roughly 19% of which appear only once. The sequencing here drew on PBMCs, taken 15 days after the yellow fever booster vaccination. These receptors were taken from a man between 25 and 39 years old who received the YFV17D yellow fever vaccine. The CDR3 runs from the conserved cysteine through the conserved F or W. The D gene is left open where the match is weak. Size tells how often a clone was seen (once, few, many) or the class of an expanded clone, and some rows leave it out.

length,J,size,D,V,CDR3,DNA
14,TRBJ2-5,few,-,TRBV7-9,CASSSGHNQETQYF,TGTGCCAGCAGCAGCGGACACAACCAAGAGACCCAGTACTTC
13,TRBJ2-7,few,-,TRBV20-1,CSARDPTTYEQYF,TGCAGTGCTAGAGATCCTACGACCTACGAGCAGTACTTC
12,TRBJ2-7,few,-,TRBV10-3,CAISPLGDEQYF,TGTGCCATCAGTCCCCTCGGGGACGAGCAGTACTTC
13,TRBJ1-5,-,-,TRBV12-3/TRBV12-4,CASRTNSNQPQHF,TGTGCCAGCAGGACGAATAGCAATCAGCCCCAGCATTTT
13,TRBJ2-7,-,-,TRBV20-1,CSASADKAYEQYF,TGCAGTGCTAGTGCGGACAAAGCCTACGAGCAGTACTTC
16,TRBJ2-1,-,TRBD2,TRBV24-1,CATSDPGLAGEDEQFF,TGTGCCACCAGTGACCCTGGACTAGCGGGAGAGGATGAGCAGTTCTTC
15,TRBJ2-2,-,-,TRBV25-1,CASSARASNTGELFF,TGTGCCAGCAGTGCTCGAGCGTCGAACACCGGGGAGCTGTTTTTT
12,TRBJ2-7,many,-,TRBV7-2,CASSSKAHEQYF,TGTGCCAGCAGCTCCAAGGCCCACGAGCAGTACTTC
14,TRBJ2-1,-,-,TRBV7-2,CASSLDFGDNEQFF,TGTGCCAGCAGCTTAGACTTTGGAGACAATGAGCAGTTCTTC
15,TRBJ2-1,-,TRBD2,TRBV20-1,CSANPKAGVSFEQFF,TGCAGTGCTAACCCTAAAGCGGGAGTGTCGTTTGAGCAGTTCTTC
14,TRBJ2-1,few,TRBD2,TRBV20-1,CSAKTSGSYNEQFF,TGCAGTGCTAAGACTAGCGGCTCCTACAATGAGCAGTTCTTC
16,TRBJ2-5,few,-,TRBV7-9,CASSLGAWTAEETQYF,TGTGCCAGCAGCTTAGGCGCCTGGACAGCGGAAGAGACCCAGTACTTC
14,TRBJ2-7,few,TRBD1,TRBV6-2/TRBV6-3,CASRGQGAYYEQYF,TGTGCCAGCAGAGGACAGGGAGCCTACTACGAGCAGTACTTC
14,TRBJ2-3,-,-,TRBV6-2/TRBV6-3,CASNPAGGPDTQYF,TGTGCCAGCAATCCCGCCGGAGGACCAGATACGCAGTATTTT
14,TRBJ2-7,-,-,TRBV18,CASSPGRGPYEQYF,TGTGCCAGCTCACCAGGTAGGGGACCCTACGAGCAGTACTTC
15,TRBJ2-6,few,-,TRBV29-1,CSVLEGSSGANVLTF,TGCAGCGTTTTGGAGGGTTCCTCTGGGGCCAACGTCCTGACTTTC